The source of this T cell receptor (beta chain) is a study of shared clonotypes between healthy human individuals. Findings and limits, study-wide: Limitation of the genetic and exposure-history diversity represented came from the few donors. Among several donors, approximately 5% of naive CD4 clonotypes were found in common.

A word on this clone: The target antigen is unknown.

CD8 cells regarded as naive lacked CD45RO, were positively chosen for CCR7, and omitted terminally differentiated effector memory CD45RA+ cells. Adult Caucasians living in Nashville, Tennessee made up all of the donors. Template for every sorted-subset replicate PCR totaled 150 to 250 ng DNA, 25,000 to 30,000 T cell genomes. Assay used: immunoSEQ multiplex PCR; TCRdb lists only in-frame clones, some missing. The sample has 550,000 to 600,000 clones, roughly 98% seen once. Germline CDR1 and CDR2: LGHNA and YSLEER. This CDR3 comprises 16 residues. Trimming took 1 base from V and 6 from J; bases not matched to a gene: 6.

The chain combines TRBV4-3 with TRBJ2-1; 10 bases are shared with TRBD2. The TCR originated in a man aged 30 to 39 in good health. The specimen sequenced was naive CD8+ T cells sorted from blood. CDR3 DNA sequence: TGCGCCAGCAGCCAAGGAGCGGGGGGGCTTAGCAATGAGCAGTTCTTC. Translated: CASSQGAGGLSNEQFF.